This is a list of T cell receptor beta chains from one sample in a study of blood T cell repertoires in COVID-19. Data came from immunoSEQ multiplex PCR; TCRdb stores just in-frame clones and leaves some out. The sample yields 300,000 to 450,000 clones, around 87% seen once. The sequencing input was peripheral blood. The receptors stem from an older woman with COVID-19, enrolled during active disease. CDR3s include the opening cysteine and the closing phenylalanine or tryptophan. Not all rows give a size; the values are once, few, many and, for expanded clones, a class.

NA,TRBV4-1,CASSQEEGRGRNQPQHF
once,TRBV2,CASRSWTEEAFF
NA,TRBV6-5,CAARDTHTQYF
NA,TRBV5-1,CASSLTFRGPVNSPLHF
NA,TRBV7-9,CASRAPAPFNEKLFF
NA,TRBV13,CASSLTGGRNTEAFF
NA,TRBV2,CASRRQGIGNQPQHF
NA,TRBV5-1,CASSWGTASNQPQHF
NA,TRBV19,CASSSLRAGSYNEQFF
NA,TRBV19,CASRLLAGGPSGELFF
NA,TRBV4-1,CASSLSTALTYEQYF
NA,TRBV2,CASVRQENTEAFF
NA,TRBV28,CASSLGLAVYEQYF
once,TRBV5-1,CASSFTGAPNTGELFF
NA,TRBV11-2,CASSLEQRDEQYF
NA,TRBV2,CASSEARLAGGTGELFF
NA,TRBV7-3,CASSPGSGQGPREQFF
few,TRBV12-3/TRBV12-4,CASSVREGTEAFF
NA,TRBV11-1,CASSLTRATQETQYF
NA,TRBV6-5,CASTVGQGYYEQYF
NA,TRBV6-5,CASSYYPILRDGYTF
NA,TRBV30,CASRGEYNSPLHF
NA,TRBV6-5,CASKERQGVEAFF
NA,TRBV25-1,CASSRTDRSGNTIYF
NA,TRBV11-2,CASSPDRGVGYTF
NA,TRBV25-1,CASSELVNRGNTGELFF
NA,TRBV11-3,CASSLDLARSTGELFF
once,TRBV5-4,CASSLGTDYEQYF
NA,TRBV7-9,CASSPDRSANTGELFF
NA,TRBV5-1,CASSLVVAGELFF
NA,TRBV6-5,CASRMDRGGTNVLTF
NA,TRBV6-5,CASRPGGGHNEQFF
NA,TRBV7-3,CASSSTGQPTEAFF
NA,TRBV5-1,CASSLPSTGEDTEAFF
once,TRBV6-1,CASSDRVGTGNEKLFF
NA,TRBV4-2,CASSRRQGNTEAFF
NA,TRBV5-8,CASSLTGTGSTEAFF
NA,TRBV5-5,CASSPSGQTVTYEQYF
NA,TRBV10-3,CAIRGTGYNEQYF
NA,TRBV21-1,CASSPRQLSPMNTEAFF
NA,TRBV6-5,CASRRGGPNEKLFF
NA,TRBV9,CASSGSGTSSPLHF
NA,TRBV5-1,CASSQTGIQSTEAFF
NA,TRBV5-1,CASSLNGWDEQFF
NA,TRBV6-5,CASRAPVRNNSPLHF
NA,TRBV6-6,CASSPVGGQGDRRAEKLFF